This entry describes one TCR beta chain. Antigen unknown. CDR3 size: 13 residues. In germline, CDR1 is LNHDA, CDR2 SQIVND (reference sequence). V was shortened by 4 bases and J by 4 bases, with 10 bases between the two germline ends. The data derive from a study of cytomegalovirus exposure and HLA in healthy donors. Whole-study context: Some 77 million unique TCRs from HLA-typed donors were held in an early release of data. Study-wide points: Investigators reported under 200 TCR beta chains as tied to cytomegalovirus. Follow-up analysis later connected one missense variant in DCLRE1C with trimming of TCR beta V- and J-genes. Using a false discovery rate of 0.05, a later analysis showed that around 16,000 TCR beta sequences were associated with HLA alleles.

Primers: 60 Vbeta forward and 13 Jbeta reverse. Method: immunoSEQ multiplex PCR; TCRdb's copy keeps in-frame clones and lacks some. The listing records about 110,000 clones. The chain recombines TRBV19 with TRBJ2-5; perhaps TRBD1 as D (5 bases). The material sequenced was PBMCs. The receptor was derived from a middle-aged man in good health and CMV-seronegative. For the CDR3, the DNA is TGTGCCAGTAGTACAGGGCTACGAGAGACCCAGTACTTC. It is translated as CASSTGLRETQYF.